Listed below are T cell receptor beta chains from one sample, sequenced in a study of blood T cell repertoires in COVID-19. Clones were sequenced by immunoSEQ multiplex PCR, and TCRdb holds only the in-frame ones, with some missing. Of approximately 74,000 clones in the sample, almost 80% were seen once. Sequencing was performed on peripheral blood. These receptors were obtained from a man aged 60-69 years with acute or convalescent COVID-19. The CDR3 runs from the conserved cysteine through the conserved F or W.

J gene: TRBJ2-2; V gene: TRBV9; CDR3 protein: CASSFRDRIYTGELFF
J gene: TRBJ1-4; V gene: TRBV5-5; CDR3 protein: CASSFGTGWATNEKLFF
J gene: TRBJ1-3; V gene: TRBV2; CDR3 protein: CASSYTGLVRGNTIYF
J gene: TRBJ2-6; V gene: TRBV18; CDR3 protein: CASSLGTGGLSGANVLTF
J gene: TRBJ2-7; V gene: TRBV29-1; CDR3 protein: CSVAGTQGYEQYF
J gene: TRBJ2-5; V gene: TRBV19; CDR3 protein: CASSPLLAGVWETQYF
J gene: TRBJ2-1; V gene: TRBV5-1; CDR3 protein: CASSTLRTGGSYNEQFF
J gene: TRBJ2-5; V gene: TRBV20-1; CDR3 protein: CSASVDRETQYF
J gene: TRBJ2-1; V gene: TRBV7-3; CDR3 protein: CASSLTRDSVDEQFF
J gene: TRBJ1-5; V gene: TRBV2; CDR3 protein: CASSGTGGGSNQPQHF
J gene: TRBJ2-7; V gene: TRBV15; CDR3 protein: CATSGAGRNYEQYF
J gene: TRBJ1-1; V gene: TRBV18; CDR3 protein: CASSPARDVGTEAFF
J gene: TRBJ1-2; V gene: TRBV5-6; CDR3 protein: CASGFPADRRGNYGYTF
J gene: TRBJ2-7; V gene: TRBV20-1; CDR3 protein: CSASGRARTPYEQYF
J gene: TRBJ2-7; V gene: TRBV10-3; CDR3 protein: CAISVGQTSYEQYF
J gene: TRBJ1-2; V gene: TRBV5-5; CDR3 protein: CASSFPQGRGGYTF
J gene: TRBJ1-2; V gene: TRBV5-1; CDR3 protein: CASSSVAGSYGYTF
J gene: TRBJ2-1; V gene: TRBV9; CDR3 protein: CASSPGTSKQFF
J gene: TRBJ1-2; V gene: TRBV25-1; CDR3 protein: CASSEYGGQGIEYTF
J gene: TRBJ2-5; V gene: TRBV25-1; CDR3 protein: CASSATGSSIETQYF
J gene: TRBJ2-5; V gene: TRBV14; CDR3 protein: CASSAGDQETQYF
J gene: TRBJ2-1; V gene: TRBV9; CDR3 protein: CASRTSGGANEQFF
J gene: TRBJ2-2; V gene: TRBV7-9; CDR3 protein: CASSLAGLNTGELFF
J gene: TRBJ2-7; V gene: TRBV4-1; CDR3 protein: CASSQKDRAREQYF
J gene: TRBJ1-5; V gene: TRBV18; CDR3 protein: CASSPRAKRGNQPQHF
J gene: TRBJ2-7; V gene: TRBV21-1; CDR3 protein: CASSGVSLVRDSSYEQYF
J gene: TRBJ1-6; V gene: TRBV9; CDR3 protein: CASSVDGGGGSPLHF
J gene: TRBJ1-5; V gene: TRBV4-1; CDR3 protein: CASSQFGTGDQPQHF
J gene: TRBJ1-2; V gene: TRBV6-6; CDR3 protein: CASSLGQIYGYTF
J gene: TRBJ2-3; V gene: TRBV9; CDR3 protein: CASSVEASGSTDTQYF
J gene: TRBJ2-7; V gene: TRBV5-1; CDR3 protein: CASSSWTGPTYEQYF
J gene: TRBJ2-7; V gene: TRBV10-3; CDR3 protein: CAISEFESSYEQYF
J gene: TRBJ2-1; V gene: TRBV4-1; CDR3 protein: CASSQDRASGRDEQFF
J gene: TRBJ1-2; V gene: TRBV24-1; CDR3 protein: CATSESRGEGNYGYTF
J gene: TRBJ1-5; V gene: TRBV7-2; CDR3 protein: CASSLALAGSNQPQHF
J gene: TRBJ2-1; V gene: TRBV11-1; CDR3 protein: CASSLPPDRGHNEQFF
J gene: TRBJ2-2; V gene: TRBV3-1/TRBV3-2; CDR3 protein: CASRRGKNRGLPGELFF